This is a list of T cell receptor beta chains from one sample in a study of cytomegalovirus exposure and HLA in healthy donors. Assay used: immunoSEQ multiplex PCR; TCRdb lists only in-frame clones, some missing. This sample's clone table lists around 50,000 clones. Sequences were obtained from PBMCs. The receptors stem from a woman between 50 and 59 years old in good health and CMV-seropositive. Each CDR3 is given with its conserved first and last residue. The order of the fields is J gene, D gene, V gene, CDR3 DNA, CDR3 protein. The D gene is left open where the match is weak.

>TRBJ1-2|TRBD1|TRBV4-3
TGCGCCAGCAGCCAACAGGGGGCTGGGTACTATGGCTACACCTTC
CASSQQGAGYYGYTF
>TRBJ1-2|NA|TRBV9
TGTGCCAGCAGCCAACAGGGAACTAACTATGGCTACACCTTC
CASSQQGTNYGYTF
>TRBJ1-2|NA|TRBV6-4
TGTGCCAGCAGTGACTTTGCACGGGACTATGGCTACACCTTC
CASSDFARDYGYTF
>TRBJ2-7|TRBD1|TRBV11-3
TGTGCCAGCAGCGCAAGGGGACAGGGGGGGTACGAGCAGTACTTC
CASSARGQGGYEQYF
>TRBJ1-4|TRBD1|TRBV5-1
TGCGCCAGCAGCTGGGGACAGGATGAAAAACTGTTTTTT
CASSWGQDEKLFF
>TRBJ1-2|NA|TRBV12-1
TGTGCCAGCGGCGGACAGGAGGACTATGGCTACACCTTC
CASGGQEDYGYTF
>TRBJ1-2|NA|TRBV19
TGTGCCAGTAGTATCTTCGGGAGGGAAAGCTATGGCTACACCTTC
CASSIFGRESYGYTF
>TRBJ2-7|TRBD1|TRBV9
TGTGCCAGCAGCGTAGGGACAGGGCGCTACGAGCAGTACTTC
CASSVGTGRYEQYF
>TRBJ2-1|TRBD2|TRBV4-1
TGCGCCAGCAGCCAAGATGGAGCGGGGGGTTACAATGAGCAGTTCTTC
CASSQDGAGGYNEQFF
>TRBJ2-1|TRBD1|TRBV27
TGTGCCAGCAGCCAGCTTAGGGGGACAGGGGGCTATGAGCAGTTCTTC
CASSQLRGTGGYEQFF
>TRBJ1-1|TRBD1|TRBV13
TGTGCCAGCAGCAAGGACAGGCCGAACACTGAAGCTTTCTTT
CASSKDRPNTEAFF
>TRBJ1-6|TRBD1|TRBV4-1
TGCGCCAGCAGCCAAGGGACAGGGTCCCTCCACTTT
CASSQGTGSLHF
>TRBJ2-6|TRBD1|TRBV18
TGTGCCAGCTCACCACCGACAGGGGGCGCCTCTGGGGCCAACGTCCTGACTTTC
CASSPPTGGASGANVLTF
>TRBJ2-1|NA|TRBV29-1
TGCAGCGTTGTAAAGGGAGACAATGAGCAGTTCTTC
CSVVKGDNEQFF
>TRBJ2-5|TRBD2|TRBV5-1
TGCGCCAGCAGCCTCCAGACTAGCGGTGAGACCCAGTACTTC
CASSLQTSGETQYF
>TRBJ1-6|NA|TRBV10-1
TGCGCCAGCAGTGTGGACACGGACGGCCCTTCACCCCTCCACTTT
CASSVDTDGPSPLHF
>TRBJ1-1|NA|TRBV18
TGTGCCAGCTCACCAAGGGCAGGGTCGGATAACACTGAAGCTTTCTTT
CASSPRAGSDNTEAFF
>TRBJ2-5|TRBD1|TRBV27
TGTGCCAGCAGTCTAGACAGGGGGCGCGTAGAGACCCAGTACTTC
CASSLDRGRVETQYF
>TRBJ2-5|TRBD2|TRBV4-1
TGCGCCAGCAGCCAAGTTAGGGGGACTAGCGGGAATAAAGAGACCCAGTACTTC
CASSQVRGTSGNKETQYF
>TRBJ1-4|NA|TRBV6-6
TGTGCCAGCAGTTACCCCGGGGGGGCGCCTTATGAAAAACTGTTTTTT
CASSYPGGAPYEKLFF
>TRBJ2-5|TRBD2|TRBV6-6
TGTGCCAGCAGAAGACTAGCGGGAGGGACAGAGACCCAGTACTTC
CASRRLAGGTETQYF
>TRBJ2-2|NA|TRBV18
TGTGCCAGCTCATTACTAGTTTCCGGGGAGCTGTTTTTT
CASSLLVSGELFF
>TRBJ2-7|TRBD2|TRBV30
TGTGCCTGGAGGCGGGAGGTCTCCTACGAGCAGTACTTC
CAWRREVSYEQYF
>TRBJ1-1|NA|TRBV30
TGTGCCTGGAGCCTGACAGAGAACACTGAGGCTTTCTTT
CAWSLTENTEAFF
>TRBJ2-2|TRBD2|TRBV19
TGTGCCAGTAACCTTAGCGGGAGAGTCGCCGGGGAGCTGTTTTTT
CASNLSGRVAGELFF
>TRBJ2-7|TRBD2|TRBV7-2
TGTGCCAGCAGCTTAGTTGGCGGGAGCCGATACGAGCAGTACTTC
CASSLVGGSRYEQYF
>TRBJ1-1|NA|TRBV5-6
TGTGCCAGCAGCTTTGCGGGCAGCCTGAACACTGAAGCTTTCTTT
CASSFAGSLNTEAFF
>TRBJ1-6|TRBD1|TRBV30
TGTGCCTGGAGTGCTCGACAGGGAGGAAATTCACCCCTCCACTTT
CAWSARQGGNSPLHF
>TRBJ2-1|NA|TRBV7-9
TGTGCCAGCAGCTACCCGAGCGCCTCCTACAATGAGCAGTTCTTC
CASSYPSASYNEQFF
>TRBJ2-3|NA|TRBV29-1
TGCAGCAGCCGGGACTTGCGTAAAGATACGCAGTATTTT
CSSRDLRKDTQYF
>TRBJ2-2|TRBD1|TRBV28
TGTGCCAGCAGTTCGGCAGGACAGGGAACCGGGGAGCTGTTTTTT
CASSSAGQGTGELFF
>TRBJ2-7|TRBD1|TRBV28
TGTGCCAGCAGCCATTCCGGGACAGGGGGTTACGAGCAGTACTTC
CASSHSGTGGYEQYF
>TRBJ2-2|NA|TRBV18
TGTGCCAGCTCCCGCAGACATGACACCGGGGAGCTGTTTTTT
CASSRRHDTGELFF
>TRBJ1-5|TRBD1|TRBV19
TGTGCCAGTAGTATAGTGGGACAGTTAAATCAGCCCCAGCATTTT
CASSIVGQLNQPQHF
>TRBJ1-5|NA|TRBV6-5
TGTGCCAGCAGTTACGACTCGGTTCAGCCCCAGCATTTT
CASSYDSVQPQHF
>TRBJ1-4|NA|TRBV19
TGTGCCAGTAGTGCTCGGGACTCCGTCCCTAATGAAAAACTGTTTTTT
CASSARDSVPNEKLFF
>TRBJ2-1|NA|TRBV30
TGTGCCTGGAGTGCCCACACGGGACTTAACAATGAGCAGTTCTTC
CAWSAHTGLNNEQFF
>TRBJ2-5|TRBD2|TRBV4-3
TGCGCCAGCAGCCCCCGGGGGGGGCGGCACCAAGAGACCCAGTACTTC
CASSPRGGRHQETQYF
>TRBJ1-2|TRBD1|TRBV19
TGTGCCAGTAGTAGGACAGGGGGGCCCTATGGCTACACCTTC
CASSRTGGPYGYTF
>TRBJ1-2|NA|TRBV14
TGTGCCAGCAGCCAGGACACCTACTATGGCTACACCTTC
CASSQDTYYGYTF